This TCR beta chain was captured in a study of blood T cell repertoires in COVID-19. Study-wide background: There were acute and convalescent COVID-19 samples, and they came from the United States, Italy and Spain. Sources were T cells, B-cell-depleted T cells, or PBMCs; the material itself was cDNA or gDNA.

Only one count was recorded for this clone. In the study's own analysis: From reference gene primer amplification, estimates of nucleated cell counts were derived. Method: immunoSEQ multiplex PCR; TCRdb's copy keeps in-frame clones and lacks some. V, J and clone size are those of that table, while D and trimming were read from the DNA. Of under 300,000 clones in the sample, about 85% were seen once. This CDR3 spans 15 amino acids. Unmatched junction bases numbered 0, after V lost 5 bases and J lost 2 bases. Germline V lookup: CDR1 SGHAT, CDR2 FQNNGV. V is TRBV11-2 and J is TRBJ2-5; TRBD2 aligns across 15 bases. Sequenced input: peripheral blood. The TCR originated in a man aged 18 to 29 with active or convalescent COVID-19. The CDR3 region has the DNA TGTGCCAGCAGCGGGACTAGCGGGGGGCAAGAGACCCAGTACTTC. Protein product: CASSGTSGGQETQYF.